This record covers a single T cell receptor (beta chain). Its antigen is unknown. Diagnostic conclusions were grounded in clinical symptoms, serum thyroxine, TRAb, thyroid ultrasound and orbital computed tomography. The entry originates in a study of Graves' ophthalmopathy and Graves' hyperthyroidism. Overall study findings and caveats: The authors also found most expanded thyroid clonotypes above 0.001 frequency in blood. Sensitivity of approximately 88% and specificity of 65% to 83% were achieved when a 13-signature model separated ophthalmopathy from stable hyperthyroidism.

Amplification from RNA transcripts yielded the TCR beta CDR3 regions. Following a first-round RT-PCR that used HTBI primers, a second-round multiplex PCR was carried out. MiXCR was run by TCRdb on the multiplex PCR reads, yielding one entry per CDR3 protein. Among about 590,000 distinct CDR3 sequences listed, under 40% were seen once. V dropped 5 bases and J dropped 8; count of bases not matched to a gene: 10. The CDR3 contains 15 residues. Germline V gene lookup returns CDR1 SGHTA and CDR2 FQGTGA. The sequencing input was peripheral blood or thyroid tissue (not recorded which). V is TRBV7-3 and J is TRBJ1-4; 8 bases align to TRBD1. This TCR derives from an adult man with Graves' hyperthyroidism. For the CDR3, the DNA is TGTGCCAGCAGCCACCCCGGGACAGGTTACGAAAAACTGTTTTTT. As protein: CASSHPGTGYEKLFF. Combining the CDR3 with reference TRBV7-3 and TRBJ1-4 gives the whole variable domain GAGVSQTPSNKVTEKGKYVELRCDPISGHTALYWYRQSLGQGPEFLIYFQGTGAADDSGLPNDRFFAVRPEGSVSTLKIQRTERGDSAVYLCASSHPGTGYEKLFFGSGTQLSVL.